Listed below are T cell receptor beta chains from one sample, sequenced in a study of blood T cell repertoires in COVID-19. TCRdb keeps only in-frame clones here, not all; method: immunoSEQ multiplex PCR. Of 450,000 to 500,000 clones listed, 70% to 90% were seen once; the top ten hold approximately 3.4%. The sequenced sample was peripheral blood. These receptors originate from a human donor in a cohort sampled during active COVID-19. The CDR3 runs from the conserved cysteine through the conserved F or W. A D gene is named only where the DNA matches it firmly. Expanded clones are given a class, and other clones once, few, many or no size at all.

once	TRBJ2-7	TRBV7-2	TRBD1	CASSLGQRSYEQYF	TGTGCCAGCAGCTTGGGACAGCGATCTTACGAGCAGTACTTC
NA	TRBJ2-1	TRBV24-1	TRBD2	CATSDPGLGSSSYNEQFF	TGTGCCACCAGTGACCCTGGACTAGGGTCTTCCTCCTACAATGAGCAGTTCTTC
few	TRBJ2-1	TRBV7-2	NA	CASSLGTGVAYNEQFF	TGTGCCAGCAGCTTGGGCACGGGGGTTGCCTACAATGAGCAGTTCTTC
NA	TRBJ1-2	TRBV7-2	NA	CASSPTGIYGYTF	TGTGCCAGCAGCCCGACAGGTATCTATGGCTACACCTTC
NA	TRBJ1-5	TRBV7-2	NA	CASSVRTEVQPQHF	TGTGCCAGCAGCGTAAGGACAGAAGTACAGCCCCAGCATTTT
NA	TRBJ2-1	TRBV6-1	TRBD2	CASSGIGTSGRNEQFF	TGTGCCAGCAGTGGAATCGGGACTAGCGGGAGAAATGAGCAGTTCTTC
few	TRBJ2-7	TRBV9	TRBD2	CASSAAGTSGSYEQYF	TGTGCCAGCAGCGCCGCCGGGACTAGCGGGAGCTACGAGCAGTACTTC
NA	TRBJ1-5	TRBV5-1	NA	CASGSGTNQVRQPQHF	TGCGCCAGCGGCTCGGGGACAAACCAAGTTCGTCAGCCCCAGCATTTT
NA	TRBJ2-3	TRBV5-4	TRBD2	CASSLILAGESQYF	TGTGCCAGCAGCTTAATCCTAGCGGGAGAGTCCCAGTATTTT
once	TRBJ1-1	TRBV7-2	NA	CASSLGWGRVTEAFF	TGTGCCAGCAGCTTAGGGTGGGGGAGGGTAACTGAAGCTTTCTTT
NA	TRBJ2-5	TRBV30	TRBD2	CAWSVGASGSPQETQYF	TGTGCCTGGAGTGTAGGGGCTAGCGGGAGTCCCCAAGAGACCCAGTACTTC
few	TRBJ2-4	TRBV2	NA	CASRAVGENIQYF	TGTGCCAGCAGGGCCGTTGGTGAAAACATTCAGTACTTC
NA	TRBJ1-5	TRBV10-3	TRBD1	CATRGTEGSNQPQHF	TGTGCCACCCGCGGGACAGAAGGCAGCAATCAGCCCCAGCATTTT
NA	TRBJ2-6	TRBV27	NA	CASRPSGAGANVLTF	TGTGCCAGCCGACCCTCAGGGGCTGGGGCCAACGTCCTGACTTTC
NA	TRBJ2-6	TRBV11-1	TRBD1	CASSLAWTGGTGANVLTF	TGTGCCAGCAGCTTAGCGTGGACAGGGGGCACTGGGGCCAACGTCCTGACTTTC
NA	TRBJ1-5	TRBV6-5	NA	CASRGGGQEYQPQHF	TGTGCCAGCAGGGGAGGTGGGCAGGAATATCAGCCCCAGCATTTT
NA	TRBJ2-3	TRBV2	TRBD1	CASSARQGRTDTQYF	TGTGCCAGCAGTGCTCGACAGGGCCGCACAGATACGCAGTATTTT
NA	TRBJ1-3	TRBV7-2	NA	CASSSTGTGNTIYF	TGTGCCAGCAGCTCGACAGGAACTGGAAACACCATATATTTT
NA	TRBJ2-2	TRBV28	NA	CASGGTLNTGELFF	TGTGCCAGCGGCGGCACCTTGAACACCGGGGAGCTGTTTTTT
NA	TRBJ1-1	TRBV7-9	NA	CASSRDGGSYSGTEAFF	TGTGCCAGCAGCAGGGACGGGGGTAGTTATTCAGGCACTGAAGCTTTCTTT
NA	TRBJ2-7	TRBV4-3	TRBD1	CASSRDEGQGRYEQYF	TGCGCCAGCAGTCGCGACGAAGGACAGGGACGCTACGAGCAGTACTTC
NA	TRBJ2-3	TRBV27	TRBD2	CATLRVAGERGDTQYF	TGTGCCACCCTACGGGTAGCGGGAGAGAGGGGAGATACGCAGTATTTT
NA	TRBJ2-1	TRBV3-1/TRBV3-2	NA	CASSQAELGQANEQFF	TGTGCCAGCAGCCAAGCCGAACTAGGGCAAGCCAATGAGCAGTTCTTC
NA	TRBJ2-3	TRBV3-1/TRBV3-2	TRBD2	CASSRTSGVPDTQYF	TGTGCCAGCAGCCGGACTAGCGGAGTCCCGGATACGCAGTATTTT
NA	TRBJ2-1	TRBV29-1	TRBD2	CSVSSRAGLDEQFF	TGCAGCGTTTCAAGTAGAGCGGGACTCGATGAGCAGTTCTTC
NA	TRBJ1-3	TRBV5-1	TRBD1	CASSSVQGADYSGNTIYF	TGCGCCAGCAGCTCTGTCCAGGGGGCGGATTACTCTGGAAACACCATATATTTT
once	TRBJ2-1	TRBV7-9	TRBD2	CASSSSGREGNEQFF	TGTGCCAGCAGCTCTAGCGGGAGGGAGGGCAATGAGCAGTTCTTC
NA	TRBJ2-7	TRBV5-8	NA	CASSFGQDTTYEQYF	TGTGCCAGCAGCTTCGGACAAGACACCACCTACGAGCAGTACTTC